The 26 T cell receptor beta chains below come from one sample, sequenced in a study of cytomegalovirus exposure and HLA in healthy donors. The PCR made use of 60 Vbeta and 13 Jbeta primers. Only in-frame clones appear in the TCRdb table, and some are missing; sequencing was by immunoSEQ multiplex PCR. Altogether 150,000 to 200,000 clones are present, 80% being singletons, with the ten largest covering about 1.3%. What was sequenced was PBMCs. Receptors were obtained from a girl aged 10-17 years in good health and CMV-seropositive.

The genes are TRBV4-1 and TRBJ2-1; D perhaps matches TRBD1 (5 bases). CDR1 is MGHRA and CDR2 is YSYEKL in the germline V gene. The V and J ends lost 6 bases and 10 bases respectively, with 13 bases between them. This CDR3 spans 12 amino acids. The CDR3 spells CASRGHAPEQFF. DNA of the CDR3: TGCGCCAGCAGGGGGCACGCCCCGGAGCAGTTCTTC.

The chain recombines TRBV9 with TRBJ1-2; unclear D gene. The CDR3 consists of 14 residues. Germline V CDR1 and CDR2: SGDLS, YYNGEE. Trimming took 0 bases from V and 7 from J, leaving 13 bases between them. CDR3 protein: CASSVEGGFGGYTF. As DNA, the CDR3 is TGTGCCAGCAGCGTAGAAGGAGGTTTCGGTGGCTACACCTTC.

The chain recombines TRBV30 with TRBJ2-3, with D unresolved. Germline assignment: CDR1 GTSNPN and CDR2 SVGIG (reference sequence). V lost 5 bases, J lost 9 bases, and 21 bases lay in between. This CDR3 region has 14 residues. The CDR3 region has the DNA TGTGCCTGGGGTTCCGAGAGGTCACAAGGAACGCAGTATTTT. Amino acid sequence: CAWGSERSQGTQYF.

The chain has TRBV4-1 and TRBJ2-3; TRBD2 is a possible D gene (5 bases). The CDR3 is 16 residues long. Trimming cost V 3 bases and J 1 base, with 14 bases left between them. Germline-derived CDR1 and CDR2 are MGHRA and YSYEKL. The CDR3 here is CASSQEITRGTDTQYF. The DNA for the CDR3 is TGCGCCAGCAGCCAGGAGATCACGCGGGGCACAGATACGCAGTATTTT.

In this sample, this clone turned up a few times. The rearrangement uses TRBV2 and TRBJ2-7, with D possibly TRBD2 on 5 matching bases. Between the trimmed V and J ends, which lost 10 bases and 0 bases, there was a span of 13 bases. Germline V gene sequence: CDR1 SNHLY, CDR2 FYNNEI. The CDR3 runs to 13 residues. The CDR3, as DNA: TGTGCCACCCGAGCGGTAACCTCCTACGAGCAGTACTTC. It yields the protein CATRAVTSYEQYF.

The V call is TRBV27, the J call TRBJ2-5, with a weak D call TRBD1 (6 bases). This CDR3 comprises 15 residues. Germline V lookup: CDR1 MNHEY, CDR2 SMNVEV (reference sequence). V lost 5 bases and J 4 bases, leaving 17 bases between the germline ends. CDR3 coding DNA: TGTGCCAGCAGTGCCCGGGACACCGTGGGAGAGACCCAGTACTTC. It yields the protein CASSARDTVGETQYF.

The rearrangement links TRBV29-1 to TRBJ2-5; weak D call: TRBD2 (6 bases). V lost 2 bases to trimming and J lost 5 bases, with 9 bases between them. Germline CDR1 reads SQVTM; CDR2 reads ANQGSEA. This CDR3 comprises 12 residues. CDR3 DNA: TGCAGCGTTGAACCGGGACTGGAGACCCAGTACTTC. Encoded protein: CSVEPGLETQYF.

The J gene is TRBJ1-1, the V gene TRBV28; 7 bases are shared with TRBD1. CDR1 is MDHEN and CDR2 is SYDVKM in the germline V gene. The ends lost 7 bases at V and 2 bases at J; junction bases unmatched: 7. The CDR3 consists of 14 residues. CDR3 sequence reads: CASTIRGLNTEAFF. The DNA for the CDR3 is TGTGCCAGCACAATAAGGGGGCTAAACACTGAAGCTTTCTTT.

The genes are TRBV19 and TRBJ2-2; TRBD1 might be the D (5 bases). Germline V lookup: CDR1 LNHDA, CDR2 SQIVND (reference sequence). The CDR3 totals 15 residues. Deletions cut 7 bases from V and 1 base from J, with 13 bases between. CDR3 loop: CASKGRPQNTGELFF. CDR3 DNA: TGTGCCAGTAAGGGGCGCCCTCAGAACACCGGGGAGCTGTTTTTT. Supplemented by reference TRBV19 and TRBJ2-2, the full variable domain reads DGGITQSPKYLFRKEGQNVTLSCEQNLNHDAMYWYRQDPGQGLRLIYYSQIVNDFQKGDIAEGYSVSREKKESFPLTVTSAQKNPTAFYLCASKGRPQNTGELFFGEGSRLTVL.

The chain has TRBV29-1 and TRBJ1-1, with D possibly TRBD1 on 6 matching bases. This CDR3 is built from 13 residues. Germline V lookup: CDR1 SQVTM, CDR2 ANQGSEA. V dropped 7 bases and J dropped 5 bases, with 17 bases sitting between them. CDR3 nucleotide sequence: TGCAGCGCTGCTCAGACAGGCAATACTGAAGCTTTCTTT. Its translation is CSAAQTGNTEAFF. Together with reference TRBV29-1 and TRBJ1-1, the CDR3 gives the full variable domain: SAVISQKPSRDICQRGTSLTIQCQVDSQVTMMFWYRQQPGQSLTLIATANQGSEATYESGFVIDKFPISRPNLTFSTLTVSNMSPEDSSIYLCSAAQTGNTEAFFGQGTRLTVV.

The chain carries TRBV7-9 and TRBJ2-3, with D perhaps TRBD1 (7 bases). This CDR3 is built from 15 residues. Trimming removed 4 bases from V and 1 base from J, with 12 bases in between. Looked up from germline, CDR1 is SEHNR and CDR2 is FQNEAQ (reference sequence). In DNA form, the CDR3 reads TGTGCCAGCAGCTCTCTCAGGGGGGGCACAGATACGCAGTATTTT. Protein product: CASSSLRGGTDTQYF.

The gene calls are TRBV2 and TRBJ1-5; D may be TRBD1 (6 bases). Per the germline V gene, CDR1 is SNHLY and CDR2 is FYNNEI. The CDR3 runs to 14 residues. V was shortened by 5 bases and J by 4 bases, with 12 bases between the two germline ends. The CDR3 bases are TGTGCCAGCAGTCAACAGGGTAATAATCAGCCCCAGCATTTT. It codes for CASSQQGNNQPQHF.

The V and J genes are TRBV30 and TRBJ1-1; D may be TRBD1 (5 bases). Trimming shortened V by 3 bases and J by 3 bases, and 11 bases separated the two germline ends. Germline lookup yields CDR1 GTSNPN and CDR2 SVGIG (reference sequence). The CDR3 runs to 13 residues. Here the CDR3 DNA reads TGTGCCTGGAGCTTGGACACATACACTGAAGCTTTCTTT. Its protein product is CAWSLDTYTEAFF.

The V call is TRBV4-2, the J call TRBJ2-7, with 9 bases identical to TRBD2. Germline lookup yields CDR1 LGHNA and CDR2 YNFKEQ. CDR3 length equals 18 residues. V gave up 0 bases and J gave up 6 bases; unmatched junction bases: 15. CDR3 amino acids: CASSQDYMVAGVGVEQYF. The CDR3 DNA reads TGTGCCAGCAGCCAAGACTATATGGTAGCGGGAGTGGGTGTCGAGCAGTACTTC.

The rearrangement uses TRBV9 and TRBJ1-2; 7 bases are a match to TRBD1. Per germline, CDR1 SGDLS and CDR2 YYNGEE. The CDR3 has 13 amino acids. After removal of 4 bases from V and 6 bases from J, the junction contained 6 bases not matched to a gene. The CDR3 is CASSSRQGHGYTF. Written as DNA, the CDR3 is TGTGCCAGCAGCTCCCGACAGGGTCATGGCTACACCTTC.

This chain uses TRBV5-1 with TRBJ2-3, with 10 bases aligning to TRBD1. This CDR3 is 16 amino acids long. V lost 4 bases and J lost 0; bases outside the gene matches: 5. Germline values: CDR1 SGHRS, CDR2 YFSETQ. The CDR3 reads CASSRRTGGSTDTQYF. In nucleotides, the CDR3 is TGCGCCAGCAGCAGACGGACAGGGGGAAGCACAGATACGCAGTATTTT.

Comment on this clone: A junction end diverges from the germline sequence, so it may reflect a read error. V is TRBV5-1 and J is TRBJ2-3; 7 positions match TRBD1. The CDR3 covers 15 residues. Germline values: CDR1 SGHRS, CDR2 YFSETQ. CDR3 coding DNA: TGCGCCAGCAGCTTGCGGGGACAGTCCACAGGTACGCAGTATTTT. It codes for CASSLRGQSTGTQYF.

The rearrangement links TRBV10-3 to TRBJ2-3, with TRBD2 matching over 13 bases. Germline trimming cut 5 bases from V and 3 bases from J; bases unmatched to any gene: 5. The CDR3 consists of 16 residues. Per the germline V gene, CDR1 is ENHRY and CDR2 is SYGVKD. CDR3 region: CAISPGTSGKTDTQYF. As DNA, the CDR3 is TGTGCCATCAGTCCCGGGACTAGCGGGAAAACAGATACGCAGTATTTT.

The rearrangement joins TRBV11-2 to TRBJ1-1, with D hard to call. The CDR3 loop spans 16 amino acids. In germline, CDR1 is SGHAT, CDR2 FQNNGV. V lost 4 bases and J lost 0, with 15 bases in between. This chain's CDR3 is CASSSRRTGMNTEAFF. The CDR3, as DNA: TGTGCCAGCAGCTCCCGACGGACGGGGATGAACACTGAAGCTTTCTTT.

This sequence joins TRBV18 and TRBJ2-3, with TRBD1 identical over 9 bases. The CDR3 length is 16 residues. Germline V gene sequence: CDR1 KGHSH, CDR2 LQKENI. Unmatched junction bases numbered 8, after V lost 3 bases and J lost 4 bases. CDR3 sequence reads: CASSPKTGGRPDTQYF. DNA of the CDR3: TGTGCCAGCTCACCCAAGACAGGGGGGCGACCAGATACGCAGTATTTT.

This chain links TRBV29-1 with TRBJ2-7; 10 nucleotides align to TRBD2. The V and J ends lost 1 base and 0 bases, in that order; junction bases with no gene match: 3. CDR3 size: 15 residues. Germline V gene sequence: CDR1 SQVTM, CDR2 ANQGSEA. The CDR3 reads CSVEVASGSSYEQYF. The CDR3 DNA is TGCAGCGTTGAAGTGGCTAGCGGGAGCTCCTACGAGCAGTACTTC.

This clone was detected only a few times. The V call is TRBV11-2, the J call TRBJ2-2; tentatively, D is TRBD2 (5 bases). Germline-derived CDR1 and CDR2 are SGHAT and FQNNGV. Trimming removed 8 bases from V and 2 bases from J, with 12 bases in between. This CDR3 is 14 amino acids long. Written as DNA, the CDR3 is TGTGCCAGCGGCCGAGCGGATAACACCGGGGAGCTGTTTTTT. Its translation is CASGRADNTGELFF.

CDR3 DNA sequence: TGCGCCAGCAGCCAAAGACTCCCCCGGGGCACCGGGGAGCTGTTTTTT. This encodes CASSQRLPRGTGELFF. This chain uses TRBV4-3 with TRBJ2-2; perhaps TRBD2 as D (5 bases). The CDR3 covers 16 residues. V lost 2 bases, J lost 4 bases, and 14 bases lay in between. Per the germline V gene, CDR1 is LGHNA and CDR2 is YSLEER.

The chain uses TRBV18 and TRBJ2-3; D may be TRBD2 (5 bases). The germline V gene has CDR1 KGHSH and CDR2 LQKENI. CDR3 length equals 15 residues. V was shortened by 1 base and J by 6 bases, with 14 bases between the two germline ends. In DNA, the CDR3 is TGTGCCAGCTCACCACTAGCGAACCCCTTGGATACGCAGTATTTT. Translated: CASSPLANPLDTQYF. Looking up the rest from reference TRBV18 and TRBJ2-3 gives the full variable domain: NAGVMQNPRHLVRRRGQEARLRCSPMKGHSHVYWYRQLPEEGLKFMVYLQKENIIDESGMPKERFSAEFPKEGPSILRIQQVVRGDSAAYFCASSPLANPLDTQYFGPGTRLTVL.

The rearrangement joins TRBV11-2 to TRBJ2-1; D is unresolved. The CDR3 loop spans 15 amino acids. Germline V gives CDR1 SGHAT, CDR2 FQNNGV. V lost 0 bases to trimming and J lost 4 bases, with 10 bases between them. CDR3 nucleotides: TGTGCCAGCAGCTTAGAACTAACACCTTACAATGAGCAGTTCTTC. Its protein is CASSLELTPYNEQFF.

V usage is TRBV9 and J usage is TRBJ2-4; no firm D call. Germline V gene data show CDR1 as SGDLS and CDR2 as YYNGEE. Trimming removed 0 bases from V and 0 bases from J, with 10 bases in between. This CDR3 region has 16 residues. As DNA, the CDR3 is TGTGCCAGCAGCGTAGCTCAGGCCCTAGCCAAAAACATTCAGTACTTC. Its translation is CASSVAQALAKNIQYF.